This T cell receptor (beta chain) was sequenced in a study of T cells in Graves' hyperthyroidism and ophthalmopathy. Study-level points and caveats: Researchers report that a 13 V-J model separated ophthalmopathy from stable hyperthyroidism.

At least ten counts were recorded for this clonotype. What it binds is unknown. The investigators amplified TCR beta CDR3 regions from RNA transcripts. Initially, a first-round RT-PCR of the TCR CDR3 employed the HTBI primer set. MiXCR, run by TCRdb on the multiplex PCR reads, gives a single entry per CDR3 protein. This sample carries fewer than 450,000 distinct CDR3 sequences, approximately 17% of them seen once, and the ten largest clones take roughly a third. In germline, CDR1 is MNHEY, CDR2 SVGEGT. V dropped 8 bases and J dropped 4; count of bases not matched to a gene: 4. The CDR3 is 13 residues long.

Sequenced input: blood. The gene calls are TRBV6-2 or TRBV6-3 and TRBJ2-2; 7 nucleotides match TRBD2. The TCR originated in a woman aged 25 to 45 with Graves' hyperthyroidism that later progressed to Graves' ophthalmopathy. This CDR3 reads CASSSGVTGELFF. In DNA form, the CDR3 reads TGTGCCAGCTCTAGCGGAGTCACCGGGGAGCTGTTTTTT.